The rows below give T cell receptor beta chains drawn from one sample of a study of PD-1 blockade in classical Hodgkin lymphoma. Sequencing used immunoSEQ multiplex PCR; TCRdb keeps in-frame clones, though not all of them. Among more than 50,000 clones listed, around 91% were seen once. Sequences were derived from peripheral blood mononuclear cells (PBMCs), sampled at baseline. The source of these receptors is a human donor with classical Hodgkin lymphoma. The CDR3 runs from the conserved cysteine through the conserved F or W. D genes are given only for firm matches. Expanded clones get a size class; other rows say once, few or many, or leave the size out.

TGTGCCAGCAGTGTCACCCTGGGAGAGCCGAATGGCTACACCTTC CASSVTLGEPNGYTF 15 TRBV28 . TRBJ1-2 .
TGTGCCAGCAGCCAACCCCCCGGACCCCTCCACTTT CASSQPPGPLHF 12 TRBV14 . TRBJ1-6 .
TGCGCCAGCAGTGGGAGAACCGGGGCTTTCTTT CASSGRTGAFF 11 TRBV5-1 . TRBJ1-1 .
TGTGCCAGCAGCTCACCGCCCGGACCGAGCGTGTACAATGAGCAGTTCTTC CASSSPPGPSVYNEQFF 17 TRBV7-8 . TRBJ2-1 .
TGTGCCACCAGCAGGGGGGTTAATTCACCCCTCCACTTT CATSRGVNSPLHF 13 TRBV15 . TRBJ1-6 .
TGTGCCAGCAGCTTTGAAAGTACCCCGTTTAGGGCTTTCTTT CASSFESTPFRAFF 14 TRBV7-8 . TRBJ1-1 .
TGTGCCAGCAGCCCAGAGGGGGGCAGTTCCTACAATGAGCAGTTCTTC CASSPEGGSSYNEQFF 16 TRBV11-3 . TRBJ2-1 .
TGTGCCATCAGTACTGACACGGTGGTGACTGAAGCTTTCTTT CAISTDTVVTEAFF 14 TRBV10-3 . TRBJ1-1 .
TGTGCCAGCAGCCTCCCGAATTCTATGGATAATTCACCCCTCCACTTT CASSLPNSMDNSPLHF 16 TRBV5-8 . TRBJ1-6 .
TGTGCCAGCAGTCCCCGGGGAGAAGGGGGTTCACCCCTCCACTTT CASSPRGEGGSPLHF 15 TRBV6-6 . TRBJ1-6 .
TGCGCCAGCAGTGTCGGCGGGGTAATCCAAGAGACCCAGTACTTC CASSVGGVIQETQYF 15 TRBV10-1 . TRBJ2-5 .
TGTGCCAGCAGTGCCCTTGGGGCAGGGAGAAAAGAGACCCAGTACTTC CASSALGAGRKETQYF 16 TRBV6-1 . TRBJ2-5 .
TGTGCCAGCAGTGCTGCGACTCCTGGTTACTACGAGCAGTACTTC CASSAATPGYYEQYF 15 TRBV2 . TRBJ2-7 .
TGTGCCAGTACAGGGGAACGTTCACCCCTCCACTTT CASTGERSPLHF 12 TRBV28 . TRBJ1-6 TRBD1
TGTGCCAGCAGGAAGTTGGGGACTTCAAATGAGCAGTTCTTC CASRKLGTSNEQFF 14 TRBV4-2 . TRBJ2-1 .
TGTGCCAGCAGCTTAGTTCCCCGGGGCTCTGGAAACACCATATATTTT CASSLVPRGSGNTIYF 16 TRBV13 . TRBJ1-3 .
TGTGCCAGCACTACTAGTTACGAGCAGTACTTC CASTTSYEQYF 11 TRBV6-5 . TRBJ2-7 .
TGTGCCAGCAGCTTGGGGTTGGACAGGGTCCAGTATTTT CASSLGLDRVQYF 13 TRBV5-6 . TRBJ2-3 TRBD1
TGTGCTAGTGGTTCGGTGGGGGTAGCTTTCTTT CASGSVGVAFF 11 TRBV12-5 . TRBJ1-1 .
TGTGCCAGCAGTGGGGGGCTCCAGGGCACCATATATTTT CASSGGLQGTIYF 13 TRBV6-1 . TRBJ1-3 .
TGTGCCACCAGCAGGTACAGGTCCAGGGGTCAGCCCCAGCATTTT CATSRYRSRGQPQHF 15 TRBV15 . TRBJ1-5 .
TGTGCCAGCAGCCCCGGACAGGGAGAAGCTTTCTTT CASSPGQGEAFF 12 TRBV5-4 . TRBJ1-1 TRBD1
TGCGCCAGCAGCTACAACGCGAACACTGAAGCTTTCTTT CASSYNANTEAFF 13 TRBV4-1 . TRBJ1-1 .
TGTGCCAGCAGCTCGAACCCCACTGAAGCTTTCTTT CASSSNPTEAFF 12 TRBV9 . TRBJ1-1 .
TGTGCCAGAAGCTCACCTGAAGCGGGGGCGAAAATGAACACTGAAGCTTTCTTT CARSSPEAGAKMNTEAFF 18 TRBV5-3 . TRBJ1-1 .
TGTGCCAGCACCCCGATAGCAGGGAACACTGAAGCTTTCTTT CASTPIAGNTEAFF 14 TRBV7-3 . TRBJ1-1 .
TGTGCCTGGAGTGCCCCCGCCACCATATATTTT CAWSAPATIYF 11 TRBV30 . TRBJ1-3 .
TGTGCCAGCAGCTCAGGTTGGAACACCATATATTTT CASSSGWNTIYF 12 TRBV11-2 few TRBJ1-3 .
TGTGCCAGCAGCCCTGGGACAGGAGAATACGAGCAGTACTTC CASSPGTGEYEQYF 14 TRBV13 . TRBJ2-7 TRBD1
TGTGCCAGCATGGGGTATGACAGCAACACTGAAGCTTTCTTT CASMGYDSNTEAFF 14 TRBV5-5 . TRBJ1-1 .
TGTGCCTGGAAGTGGGAAGGGCGGAACGGGGAGCTGTTTTTT CAWKWEGRNGELFF 14 TRBV30 . TRBJ2-2 .
TGTGCCAGCAGTTTCCTCCGGGGGGTGGGCACAGATACGCAGTATTTT CASSFLRGVGTDTQYF 16 TRBV27 . TRBJ2-3 TRBD2
TGTGCCAGCTCACCTCAAACAGCGGCGAACACCGGGGAGCTGTTTTTT CASSPQTAANTGELFF 16 TRBV18 . TRBJ2-2 .